The rows below give T cell receptor beta chains drawn from one sample of a study of cytomegalovirus exposure and HLA in healthy donors. Assay used: immunoSEQ multiplex PCR; TCRdb lists only in-frame clones, some missing. The profile shows fewer than 200,000 clones, approximately 71% of them singletons. Input material: PBMCs. All receptors derive from a girl aged 5-17 years in good health and CMV-seronegative. Each CDR3 is given with its conserved first and last residue. D genes are given only for firm matches. Clone size is shown for a subset of rows, as once, few, many or a class of expanded clone.

clone size	V gene	D gene	J gene	CDR3 protein	CDR3 DNA
NA	TRBV6-1	NA	TRBJ1-4	CASSEVQGGEKLFF	TGTGCCAGCAGTGAAGTCCAGGGAGGAGAAAAACTGTTTTTT
NA	TRBV23-1	TRBD1	TRBJ1-2	CASSHYRYRGRVDGYTF	TGCGCCAGCAGTCACTACCGCTACAGGGGGCGCGTTGATGGCTACACCTTC
NA	TRBV5-1	NA	TRBJ1-4	CASSLVAGKDEKLFF	TGCGCCAGCAGCTTGGTGGCAGGGAAGGATGAAAAACTGTTTTTT
NA	TRBV6-1	NA	TRBJ1-6	CASSVAGFGSPLHF	TGTGCCAGCAGTGTTGCAGGGTTCGGTTCACCCCTCCACTTT
NA	TRBV6-6	NA	TRBJ1-1	CASSYPVLRGTEAFF	TGTGCCAGCAGTTACCCCGTACTCCGGGGAACTGAAGCTTTCTTT
once	TRBV7-8	NA	TRBJ2-7	CASSLQATYEQYF	TGTGCCAGCAGCTTACAGGCCACCTACGAGCAGTACTTC
few	TRBV5-1	NA	TRBJ2-3	CASSLEVGGTDTQYF	TGCGCCAGCAGCTTGGAGGTCGGGGGCACAGATACGCAGTATTTT
NA	TRBV7-9	NA	TRBJ2-7	CASGGHPDEQYF	TGTGCCAGCGGGGGACATCCCGACGAGCAGTACTTC
NA	TRBV15	TRBD1	TRBJ1-5	CATSSRDRGLRQPQHF	TGTGCCACCAGCAGCCGGGACAGGGGGCTTAGGCAGCCCCAGCATTTT
few	TRBV29-1	NA	TRBJ1-4	CSSRTAGEEKLFF	TGCAGCTCGCGGACAGCCGGGGAGGAAAAACTGTTTTTT
NA	TRBV19	NA	TRBJ1-5	CASSSQTGDQPQHF	TGTGCCAGTAGTTCTCAGACAGGTGATCAGCCCCAGCATTTT
NA	TRBV5-4	NA	TRBJ1-5	CASSFSGGHSNQPQHF	TGTGCCAGCAGCTTCAGCGGGGGGCACAGCAATCAGCCCCAGCATTTT
NA	TRBV15	TRBD1	TRBJ1-5	CATSREQGASNQPQHF	TGTGCCACCAGCAGAGAGCAGGGGGCAAGCAATCAGCCCCAGCATTTT
NA	TRBV27	TRBD1	TRBJ2-7	CASSPSTGKSSYEQYF	TGTGCCAGCAGCCCCTCGACAGGGAAGAGTTCCTACGAGCAGTACTTC
NA	TRBV5-6	NA	TRBJ2-7	CASSWPVGQTYEQYF	TGTGCCAGCAGCTGGCCCGTTGGACAGACCTACGAGCAGTACTTC
NA	TRBV29-1	TRBD2	TRBJ2-5	CSVAGLQQETQYF	TGCAGCGTAGCGGGACTGCAACAAGAGACCCAGTACTTC
few	TRBV9	TRBD1	TRBJ2-5	CASSTQTGLGAETQYF	TGTGCCAGCAGCACTCAGACAGGGTTGGGAGCGGAGACCCAGTACTTC
NA	TRBV5-1	NA	TRBJ2-3	CASSFNRVGDTQYF	TGCGCCAGCAGCTTTAACAGGGTCGGAGATACGCAGTATTTT
NA	TRBV9	TRBD2	TRBJ2-3	CASSVRLSAGGSDTQYF	TGTGCCAGCAGCGTACGCCTCTCAGCGGGGGGTAGCGATACGCAGTATTTT
NA	TRBV7-2	TRBD2	TRBJ2-2	CASSLASGAYTGELFF	TGTGCCAGCAGCTTAGCTAGCGGGGCGTACACCGGGGAGCTGTTTTTT